This T cell receptor beta chain was documented in a study of OX40 agonist ivuxolimab in advanced cancers. In the study overall: The dose-escalation cohort was approximately 85% male, with a mean age of around 60 years, ranging about 23 to 90. Whole-study results and caveats: Expanded peripheral T-cell antigen specificity went undetermined. Partly responding patients at 0.1-3.0 mg/kg showed some of the smallest clonal expansion.

As regards this clone: Antigen unknown.

The CDR3 runs to 15 residues. The V end was cut by 1 base, the J end by 8 bases, with 15 bases between. CDR1 MGHRA and CDR2 YSYEKL come from the germline V gene. Here immunoSEQ multiplex PCR was the method, and the copy in TCRdb shows in-frame clones only, minus some. The repertoire has about 86,000 clones, roughly 90% of them found once; the top ten carry roughly 1.1%. The material was CD4+ or CD8+ T cells sorted from blood, obtained in a trial of the OX40 agonist ivuxolimab. The source is an adult with an advanced solid tumor such as melanoma, head and neck, liver or kidney cancer. This chain connects TRBV4-1 to TRBJ2-1; D is possibly TRBD2 (6 bases). The CDR3 nucleotides read TGCGCCAGCAGCCAAGGGGACGGGAGCGGTTATGAGCAGTTCTTC. This gives the protein CASSQGDGSGYEQFF.